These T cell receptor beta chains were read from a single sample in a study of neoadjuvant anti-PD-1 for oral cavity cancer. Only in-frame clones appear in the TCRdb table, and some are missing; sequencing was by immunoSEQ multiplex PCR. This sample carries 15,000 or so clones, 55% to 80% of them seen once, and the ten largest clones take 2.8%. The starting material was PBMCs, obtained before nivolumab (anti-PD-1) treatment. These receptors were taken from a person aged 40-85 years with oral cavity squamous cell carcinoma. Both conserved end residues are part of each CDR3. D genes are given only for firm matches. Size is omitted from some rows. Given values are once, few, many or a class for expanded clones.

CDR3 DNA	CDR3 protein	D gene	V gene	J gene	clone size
TGTGCCAGCAGCACAGGGAGCTCTGGAAACACCATATATTTT	CASSTGSSGNTIYF	.	TRBV5-5	TRBJ1-3	few
TGCGCCAGCAGCTTGGCCGGGACAGCGAACACTGAAGCTTTCTTT	CASSLAGTANTEAFF	TRBD1	TRBV5-1	TRBJ1-1	.
TGTGCCAGCATCCGCCAAGGAGACCGACCCACAGATACGCAGTATTTT	CASIRQGDRPTDTQYF	.	TRBV21-1	TRBJ2-3	.
TGTGCCAGCAGTTACTCGGTGGGGTCAGATACGCAGTATTTT	CASSYSVGSDTQYF	.	TRBV6-5	TRBJ2-3	.
TGTGCCAGCAGATATACAGGGGAGCCCCAGCATTTT	CASRYTGEPQHF	TRBD1	TRBV2	TRBJ1-5	.
TGCGCCAGCAGTGAACCCGGGACGGGGAACACTGAAGCTTTCTTT	CASSEPGTGNTEAFF	.	TRBV10-2	TRBJ1-1	.
TGTGCCAGCAGTTACTCTTGGGGGAGCTCCTACAATGAGCAGTTCTTC	CASSYSWGSSYNEQFF	.	TRBV6-5	TRBJ2-1	few
TGTGCCAGCTCACAGACGGACAGGGGGCGGATAGCGGAGCAGTACTTC	CASSQTDRGRIAEQYF	TRBD1	TRBV18	TRBJ2-7	once
TGCGCCAGCAGCGCCTCCGGGACAGGGAACTACGAGCAGTACTTC	CASSASGTGNYEQYF	TRBD1	TRBV5-1	TRBJ2-7	.
TGTGCCAGCAGCGTAGGAAGTGTGGGGCAGGGGGACTATGGCTACACCTTC	CASSVGSVGQGDYGYTF	TRBD1	TRBV9	TRBJ1-2	.
TGTGCCAGCAGCTCTACCCGTATTGAGCAGTTCTTC	CASSSTRIEQFF	.	TRBV14	TRBJ2-1	.
TGTGCCAGCAGTTACGAAGGGACAGGGATCTCCTACGAGCAGTACTTC	CASSYEGTGISYEQYF	TRBD1	TRBV6-5	TRBJ2-7	.
TGCAGCTGTGAGGCTAGAGAGACCCAGTACTTC	CSCEARETQYF	.	TRBV20-1	TRBJ2-5	.
TGTGCCAGCAGTCCACAGGTGGGCGGGAGATACGAGCAGTACTTC	CASSPQVGGRYEQYF	TRBD2	TRBV28	TRBJ2-7	.
TGTGCCAGCAGTCCGAAAAGGGCTAGCGGGAATCTCGCTGAGCAGTTCTTC	CASSPKRASGNLAEQFF	TRBD2	TRBV25-1	TRBJ2-1	few
TGTGCCAGCAGCCAAACCGGGACTAGCTTCGAGACCCAGTACTTC	CASSQTGTSFETQYF	TRBD2	TRBV7-9	TRBJ2-5	.
TGTGCCAGCAGGGGGGGGGACGGCAATGAGCAGTTCTTC	CASRGGDGNEQFF	TRBD2	TRBV28	TRBJ2-1	.
TGTGCCACCAGCAGAGATCGGACGGCTAATCAGCCCCAGCATTTT	CATSRDRTANQPQHF	.	TRBV15	TRBJ1-5	.
TGTGCCAGCAGTTCGTCGGTGAACACTGAAGCTTTCTTT	CASSSSVNTEAFF	.	TRBV27	TRBJ1-1	.
TGCGCCAGCAGCCAAGGACAGGGGGCAGATACGCAGTATTTT	CASSQGQGADTQYF	TRBD1	TRBV5-1	TRBJ2-3	.
TGTGCCAGCAGCCAAGTGGATTTCAGCCTGAACACTGAAGCTTTCTTT	CASSQVDFSLNTEAFF	.	TRBV4-2	TRBJ1-1	once
TGTGCCAGCAGTGATGGAGCGGGCCCTTTTTTGGAGTACTTC	CASSDGAGPFLEYF	.	TRBV6-1	TRBJ2-7	.
TGTGCCAGCAGCTTGGTCGCCGGTGAGCAGTACTTC	CASSLVAGEQYF	.	TRBV5-8	TRBJ2-7	.
TGCGCCAGCAGCCAAGTGTTTGAAAAACTGTTTTTT	CASSQVFEKLFF	.	TRBV4-1	TRBJ1-4	.
TGCGCCAGCAGCCAAGATTTAGCGGGAGGGCCGGGAGAGCAGTACTTC	CASSQDLAGGPGEQYF	TRBD2	TRBV4-1	TRBJ2-7	.
TGTGCCAGTAGTACCGTGGCAGGCGGCTATGGCTACACCTTC	CASSTVAGGYGYTF	.	TRBV19	TRBJ1-2	.
TGTGCCAGCAGTTACGGGGCCAGAGTAGGTCAGCCCCAGCATTTT	CASSYGARVGQPQHF	.	TRBV6-5	TRBJ1-5	.
TGTGCCTGGAGTACGGGGACAGGGTTCGTTGATCAGCCCCAGCATTTT	CAWSTGTGFVDQPQHF	TRBD1	TRBV30	TRBJ1-5	.
TGCGCCAGCAGCCCGGGCGGCCAAGAGAGGCCCTATGAGCAGTTCTTC	CASSPGGQERPYEQFF	.	TRBV5-1	TRBJ2-1	.
TGCGCCAGCAGCGGGGGCGAGCAGTACTTC	CASSGGEQYF	.	TRBV5-1	TRBJ2-7	.
TGTGCCAGCAGTGAATCGGCAAGCGGGAGCTCGAACACCGGGGAGCTGTTTTTT	CASSESASGSSNTGELFF	TRBD2	TRBV6-1	TRBJ2-2	few
TGTGCCAGCACGCCGGATCTTAATGAAAAACTGTTTTTT	CASTPDLNEKLFF	.	TRBV2	TRBJ1-4	.
TGTGCCAGCGGCATATCCGGGACAGGGCTCTACGAGCAGTACTTC	CASGISGTGLYEQYF	TRBD1	TRBV6-1	TRBJ2-7	.
TGCGCCAGCGGAGACCGTACTAGCGGGAGTTTAGATGAGCAGTTCTTC	CASGDRTSGSLDEQFF	TRBD2	TRBV5-1	TRBJ2-1	.
TGTGCCAGCAGTGAATCAGCTAGGCACACAGATACGCAGTATTTT	CASSESARHTDTQYF	.	TRBV25-1	TRBJ2-3	.
TGTGCCAGCAGCTCCCTTGAGGCGGGAGGGAGGGACGAGCAGTACTTC	CASSSLEAGGRDEQYF	TRBD2	TRBV7-9	TRBJ2-7	.
TGTGCCAGCAGCCCCCGACAGAGCTCCTACAATGAGCAGTTCTTC	CASSPRQSSYNEQFF	.	TRBV9	TRBJ2-1	.
TGTGCCAGCAGGGTCTCGGACTCCCGCAATCAGCCCCAGCATTTT	CASRVSDSRNQPQHF	.	TRBV25-1	TRBJ1-5	.
TGTGCCAGCAGCTTGGTAACGGGAATGGGAAACATTCAGTACTTC	CASSLVTGMGNIQYF	.	TRBV5-6	TRBJ2-4	.
TGCGCCAGCAGCACCCTAGCGGGAGAGGGCGAGCAGTACTTC	CASSTLAGEGEQYF	TRBD2	TRBV5-1	TRBJ2-7	.
TGTGCCAGCAACCTTAGAGGAAACGGCTACACCTTC	CASNLRGNGYTF	.	TRBV9	TRBJ1-2	once
TGTGCCAGCAGCTTCATGACTAGCGGGTACAATGAGCAGTTCTTC	CASSFMTSGYNEQFF	TRBD2	TRBV7-8	TRBJ2-1	.
TGTGCCAGTGGGGGGGGCATCTATGGCTACACCTTC	CASGGGIYGYTF	.	TRBV6-5	TRBJ1-2	.
TGTGCCAGCAGCACAGGACAGTTTAATGAAAAACTGTTTTTT	CASSTGQFNEKLFF	.	TRBV7-8	TRBJ1-4	.
TGCGCCAGCAGCCAAGAACCAGGGAGGTACGAGCAGTACTTC	CASSQEPGRYEQYF	.	TRBV4-1	TRBJ2-7	.
TGTGCCAGCAGTGAATTAGGTAGCACAGATACGCAGTATTTT	CASSELGSTDTQYF	.	TRBV25-1	TRBJ2-3	.
TGTGCCAGCAATACAGGTACTACGAACACTGAAGCTTTCTTT	CASNTGTTNTEAFF	.	TRBV25-1	TRBJ1-1	.
TGTGCCAGCAGCGCGGACACCCACACAGATACGCAGTATTTT	CASSADTHTDTQYF	.	TRBV9	TRBJ2-3	few
TGTGCCAGCAGTCAAGGCACAGGCTACACCTTC	CASSQGTGYTF	.	TRBV25-1	TRBJ1-2	.
TGTGCCAGCAACCGGGGCACTGAAGCTTTCTTT	CASNRGTEAFF	.	TRBV6-5	TRBJ1-1	few
TGCAGCGTTATCCCAGGGTGGATGAACACTGAAGCTTTCTTT	CSVIPGWMNTEAFF	.	TRBV29-1	TRBJ1-1	.
TGTGCCAGCAGTGGAGGAGGGAAGCGGGACGCCTACGAGCAGTACTTC	CASSGGGKRDAYEQYF	TRBD2	TRBV6-1	TRBJ2-7	.
TGTGCCAGCAGCTTAGAGCTTCTGACGACCTACGAGCAGTACTTC	CASSLELLTTYEQYF	.	TRBV11-2	TRBJ2-7	once